This TCR beta chain appears in the sequencing data of a study of CD8 T cells in Susac syndrome (dated by TCRdb to about 2019). Background on the whole study: Whether CD8+ T cell activation and differentiation in Susac syndrome was antigen driven was tested using repertoire sequencing. On the study overall, not on this receptor specifically: The number of individuals in the TCR sequencing and HLA analysis was recognized as being relatively small.

Peripheral blood CD8+ and CD4+ T cells from healthy donors, Susac syndrome patients and multiple sclerosis patients were profiled by high-throughput TCR beta sequencing. Healthy donors were included as age- and sex-matched controls. Bulk CD8+ and CD4+ T cells were purified by magnetic negative isolation, while CD8+ TEMRA cells were enriched using FACS. Blood was drawn into EDTA tubes, processed within 24 hours, and PBMCs were isolated by density gradient centrifugation. PBMCs intended for TCR sequencing were frozen in liquid nitrogen and were later thawed in a 37 degrees C water bath. A purity of at least 90% was achieved for sorted or isolated CD4+, CD8+ and CD8+ TEMRA cells. V loses 2 bases of germline sequence and J loses 10 bases, and the interval between the two ends is 6 bases. Taken from cysteine to phenylalanine, the CDR3 has 12 residues. Just CDR3 DNA is preserved here, 36 bases in frame from base 1. From a lookup of the germline V gene (reference sequence), CDR1 and CDR2 are MNHEY and SMNVEV.

This clonotype was counted between two and nine times. The target of this receptor is not known. The record has no base qualities; no much larger clone is one base away. RNA was extracted using the RNeasy kit, and roughly 0.45 to 1 ug of the RNA was reverse transcribed with random hexamers. The immunoSEQ multiplex PCR assay, which covers 54 Vbeta and 13 Jbeta segments, was used to amplify TCR beta CDR3 regions. Bias from PCR amplification was corrected by using a synthetic template baseline for primer optimization and for computational correction. Per the original workflow: Reads were annotated to V, D and J genes according to IMGT and were analyzed with immunoSEQ Analyzer, with only productive sequences retained. To calculate clonality, Shannon entropy was normalized by log2 of the number of productive unique sequences and then subtracted from one. For each patient and control, public and private clones were evaluated within the 100 most prevalent clones. A clone was defined as Susac-specific if it was absent from the healthy and MS cohorts, from some 1,100 published viral clones and from other ImmuneACCESS disease sequences. TCRdb applied fastp at Q25 and MiXCR to the public reads, then kept only in-frame beta chains. Rows with a matching CDR3 protein are joined into one entry that keeps the most common DNA and genes. TCRdb, not the original authors, processed these V and J calls. The sample table shows under 200,000 distinct CDR3 sequences, and around 94% are seen once. The ten top clones hold about 0.13% of the sample.

Recombination linked TRBV27 to TRBJ1-6, with the D gene not confidently named. This sequence was found in a human donor in good health. The sequenced sample consisted of CD4+ T cells from PBMCs. The CDR3 amino acid sequence is: CASSLRGSPLHF. The DNA sequence reads TGTGCCAGCAGTTTACGCGGCTCACCCCTCCACTTT.